Below, one T cell receptor beta chain is given with its context. The germline V gene encodes CDR1 SNHLY and CDR2 FYNNEI. The trim removed 5 bases at V and 7 bases at J, leaving 7 bases unmatched. The CDR3 totals 14 residues. These data belong to a study of cytomegalovirus exposure and HLA in healthy donors. Primers included in the PCR were 60 Vbeta and 13 Jbeta primers. This table comes from immunoSEQ multiplex PCR, and its TCRdb copy is limited to in-frame clones, with some not included. The table has about 200,000 clones, roughly 77% seen once. This rearrangement joins TRBV2 to TRBJ1-2; 10 nucleotides align to TRBD1. The specimen was PBMCs. This receptor was identified in a male donor in good health and CMV-seropositive. DNA of the CDR3: TGTGCCAGCAGTCCGGACAGGGGGATAAGTGGCTACACCTTC. It encodes CASSPDRGISGYTF.